The T cell receptor (beta chain) described here comes from a study of T cells in Graves' hyperthyroidism and ophthalmopathy. CDR1 and CDR2 (germline): MNHNS, SASEGT. Between the trimmed V and J ends, which lost 8 bases and 2 bases, there was a span of 22 bases. This CDR3 contains 16 residues. RNA transcripts gave rise to amplified TCR beta CDR3 regions. The HTBI primer set was used in a first-round RT-PCR of the TCR CDR3. Via MiXCR, TCRdb re-called the multiplex PCR reads, giving one row per CDR3 protein. The sample consists of hundreds of thousands of distinct CDR3 sequences, about 14% of them appearing once. Findings and caveats of the study: The model predicted ophthalmopathy a median approximately 6.3 months before onset.

Absence of ophthalmopathy progression within 18 months defined stable Graves' hyperthyroidism. This sample holds PBMCs from approximately 9 ml fresh peripheral blood. This clonotype was detected ten times or more. Its specificity is unknown. Specimen: blood. This clonotype was sampled from a woman younger than 35 with Graves' hyperthyroidism. The chain recombines TRBV6-1 with TRBJ2-7; TRBD1 might be the D (5 bases). The CDR3 DNA is TGTGCCAGCTTGTCAATAGGGGCAGATCCACCCTACGAGCAGTACTTC. This encodes CASLSIGADPPYEQYF.